This TCR beta chain is drawn from a study of blood T cells in healthy people across ages. A second PCR of about 7 to 11 cycles used a sample-barcoded 5' primer and a J-beta primer mix. Using its own MiXCR run on the 5' RACE reads, TCRdb lists one record per CDR3 protein. The sample contains hundreds of thousands of distinct CDR3 sequences, roughly 21% of which appear only once. Trimming stripped 2 bases from V and 5 bases from J, with 9 bases between. The CDR3 length is 13 residues. From germline, CDR1 is SGHTA and CDR2 FQGTGA. Ten or more counts support this clonotype. This clonotype was sampled from a man between 65 and 80 years old in good health. The chain employs TRBV7-3 and TRBJ2-5; D may be TRBD2 (6 bases). Material for sequencing was blood. Here the CDR3 reads CASSLREKETQYF. DNA of the CDR3: TGTGCCAGCAGCTTACGGGAGAAGGAGACCCAGTACTTC.